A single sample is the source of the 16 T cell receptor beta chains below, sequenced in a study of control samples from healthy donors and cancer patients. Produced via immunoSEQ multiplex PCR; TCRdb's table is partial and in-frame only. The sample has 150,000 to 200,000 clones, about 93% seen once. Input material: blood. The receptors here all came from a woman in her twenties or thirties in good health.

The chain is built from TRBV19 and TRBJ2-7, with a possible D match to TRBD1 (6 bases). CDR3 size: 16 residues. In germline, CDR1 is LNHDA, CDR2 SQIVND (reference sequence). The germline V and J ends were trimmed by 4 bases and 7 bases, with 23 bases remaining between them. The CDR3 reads CASSNGPGQGRGEQYF. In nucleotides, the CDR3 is TGTGCCAGTAGTAATGGGCCGGGACAAGGAAGGGGAGAGCAGTACTTC.

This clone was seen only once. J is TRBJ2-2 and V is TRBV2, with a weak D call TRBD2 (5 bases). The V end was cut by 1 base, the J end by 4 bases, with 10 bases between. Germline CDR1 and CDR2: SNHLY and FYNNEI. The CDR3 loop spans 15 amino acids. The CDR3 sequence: CASSEGGSGTGELFF. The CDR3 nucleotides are TGTGCCAGCAGTGAAGGAGGGAGTGGCACCGGGGAGCTGTTTTTT.

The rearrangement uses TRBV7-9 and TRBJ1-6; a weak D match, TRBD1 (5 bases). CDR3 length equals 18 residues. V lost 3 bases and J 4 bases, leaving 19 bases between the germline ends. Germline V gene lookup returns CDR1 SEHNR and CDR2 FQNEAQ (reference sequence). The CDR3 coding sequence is TGTGCCAGCAGCTTTTCTCGTCAGGAGGGACGGTATAATTCACCCCTCCACTTT. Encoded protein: CASSFSRQEGRYNSPLHF.

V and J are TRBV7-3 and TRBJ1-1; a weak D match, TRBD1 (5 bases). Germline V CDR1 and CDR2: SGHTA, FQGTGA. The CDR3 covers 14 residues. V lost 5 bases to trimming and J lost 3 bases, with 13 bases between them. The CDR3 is CASSPGPRDTEAFF. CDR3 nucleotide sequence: TGTGCCAGCAGCCCGGGACCCCGAGACACTGAAGCTTTCTTT. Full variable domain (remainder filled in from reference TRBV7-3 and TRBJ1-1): GAGVSQTPSNKVTEKGKYVELRCDPISGHTALYWYRQSLGQGPEFLIYFQGTGAADDSGLPNDRFFAVRPEGSVSTLKIQRTERGDSAVYLCASSPGPRDTEAFFGQGTRLTVV.

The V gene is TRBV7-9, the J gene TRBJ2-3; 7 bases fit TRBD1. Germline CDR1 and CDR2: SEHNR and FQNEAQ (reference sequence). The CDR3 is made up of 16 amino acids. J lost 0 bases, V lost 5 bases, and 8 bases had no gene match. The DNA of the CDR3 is TGTGCCAGCAGCCCCCGACAGGGATGGAGCACAGATACGCAGTATTTT. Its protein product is CASSPRQGWSTDTQYF.

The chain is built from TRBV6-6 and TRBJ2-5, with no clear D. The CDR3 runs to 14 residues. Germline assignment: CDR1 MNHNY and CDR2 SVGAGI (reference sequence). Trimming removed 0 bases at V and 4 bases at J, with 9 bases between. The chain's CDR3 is CASSYSNRLETQYF. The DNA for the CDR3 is TGTGCCAGCAGTTACTCGAATAGGCTAGAGACCCAGTACTTC.

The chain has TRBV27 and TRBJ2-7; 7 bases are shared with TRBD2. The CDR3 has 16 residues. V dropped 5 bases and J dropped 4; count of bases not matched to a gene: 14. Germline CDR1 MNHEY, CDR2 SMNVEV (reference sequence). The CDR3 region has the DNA TGTGCCAGCAGTCCCCGTTTAGGACGGGAGGTTTACGAGCAGTACTTC. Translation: CASSPRLGREVYEQYF.

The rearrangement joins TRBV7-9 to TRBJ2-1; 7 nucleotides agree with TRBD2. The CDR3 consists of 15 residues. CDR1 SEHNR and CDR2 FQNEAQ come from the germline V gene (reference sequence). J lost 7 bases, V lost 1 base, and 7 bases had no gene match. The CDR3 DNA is TGTGCCAGCAGCTTAGTGGGGGAGGGCCAAAATGAGCAGTTCTTC. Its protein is CASSLVGEGQNEQFF.

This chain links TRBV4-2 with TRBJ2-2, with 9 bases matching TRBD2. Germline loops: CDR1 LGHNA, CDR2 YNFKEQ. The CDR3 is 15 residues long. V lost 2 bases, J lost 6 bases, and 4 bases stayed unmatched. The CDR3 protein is CASSQTGLAAGELFF. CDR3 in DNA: TGTGCCAGCAGCCAAACGGGACTAGCAGCCGGGGAGCTGTTTTTT.

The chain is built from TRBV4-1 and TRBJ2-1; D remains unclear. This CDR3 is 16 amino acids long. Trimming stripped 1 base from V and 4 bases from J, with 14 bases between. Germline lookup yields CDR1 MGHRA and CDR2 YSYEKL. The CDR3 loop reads CASSQVSGFSYNEQFF. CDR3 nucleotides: TGCGCCAGCAGCCAAGTGTCCGGGTTTTCGTACAATGAGCAGTTCTTC.

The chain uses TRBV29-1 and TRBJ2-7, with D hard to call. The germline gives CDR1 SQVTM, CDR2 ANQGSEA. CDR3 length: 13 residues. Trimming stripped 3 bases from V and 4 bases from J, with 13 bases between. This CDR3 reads CSVEVGSPYEQYF. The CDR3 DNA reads TGCAGCGTTGAGGTGGGGTCCCCTTACGAGCAGTACTTC.

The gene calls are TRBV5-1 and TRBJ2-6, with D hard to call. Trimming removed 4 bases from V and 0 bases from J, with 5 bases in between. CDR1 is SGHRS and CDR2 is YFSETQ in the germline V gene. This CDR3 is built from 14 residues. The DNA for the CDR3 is TGCGCCAGCAGCCCGAGCTCTGGGGCCAACGTCCTGACTTTC. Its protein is CASSPSSGANVLTF.

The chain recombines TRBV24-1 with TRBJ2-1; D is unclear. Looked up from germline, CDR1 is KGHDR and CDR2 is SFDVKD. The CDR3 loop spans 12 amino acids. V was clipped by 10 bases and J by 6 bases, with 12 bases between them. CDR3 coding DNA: TGTGCCACGAGTCGAGCCTCCAATGAGCAGTTCTTC. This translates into CATSRASNEQFF.

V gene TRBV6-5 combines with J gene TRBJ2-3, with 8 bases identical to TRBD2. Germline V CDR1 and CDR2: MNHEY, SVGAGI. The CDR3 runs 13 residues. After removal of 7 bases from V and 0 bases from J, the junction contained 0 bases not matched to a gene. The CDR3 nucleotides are TGTGCCAGCAAGCGGGAGAGCACAGATACGCAGTATTTT. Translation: CASKRESTDTQYF.

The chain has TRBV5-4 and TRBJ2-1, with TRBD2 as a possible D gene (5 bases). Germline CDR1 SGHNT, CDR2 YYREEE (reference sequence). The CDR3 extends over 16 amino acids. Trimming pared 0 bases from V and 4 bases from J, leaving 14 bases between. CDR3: CASSLVRPRGYNEQFF. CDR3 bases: TGTGCCAGCAGCTTGGTAAGGCCCCGAGGGTACAATGAGCAGTTCTTC.

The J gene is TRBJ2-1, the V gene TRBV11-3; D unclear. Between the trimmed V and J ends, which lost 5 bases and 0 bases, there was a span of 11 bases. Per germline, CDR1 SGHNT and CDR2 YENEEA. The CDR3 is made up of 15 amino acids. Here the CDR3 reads CASSPDGSSYNEQFF. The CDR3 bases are TGTGCCAGCAGCCCCGACGGAAGCTCCTACAATGAGCAGTTCTTC.